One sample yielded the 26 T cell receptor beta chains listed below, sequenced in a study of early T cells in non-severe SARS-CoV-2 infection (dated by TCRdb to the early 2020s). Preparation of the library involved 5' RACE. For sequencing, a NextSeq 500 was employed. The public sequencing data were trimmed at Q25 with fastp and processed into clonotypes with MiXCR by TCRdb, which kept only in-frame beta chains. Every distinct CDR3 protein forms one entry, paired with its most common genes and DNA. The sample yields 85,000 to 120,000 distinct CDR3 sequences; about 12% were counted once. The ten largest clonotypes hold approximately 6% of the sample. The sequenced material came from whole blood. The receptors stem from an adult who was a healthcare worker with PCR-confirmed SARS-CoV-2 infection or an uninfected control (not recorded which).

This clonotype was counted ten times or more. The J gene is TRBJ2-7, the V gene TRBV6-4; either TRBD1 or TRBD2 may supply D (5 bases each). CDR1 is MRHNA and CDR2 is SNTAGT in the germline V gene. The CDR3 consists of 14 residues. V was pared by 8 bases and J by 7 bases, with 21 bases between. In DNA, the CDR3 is TGTGCCAGCGGCAAAGGGTGTTGGGGGATTGAGCAGTACTTC. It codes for CASGKGCWGIEQYF.

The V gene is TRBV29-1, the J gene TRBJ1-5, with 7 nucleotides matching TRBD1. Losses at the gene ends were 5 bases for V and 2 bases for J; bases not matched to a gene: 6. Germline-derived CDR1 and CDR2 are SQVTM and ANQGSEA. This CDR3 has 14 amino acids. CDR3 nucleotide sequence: TGCAGCGTTTCCCTAGGGACAGGCAATCAGCCCCAGCATTTT. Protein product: CSVSLGTGNQPQHF.

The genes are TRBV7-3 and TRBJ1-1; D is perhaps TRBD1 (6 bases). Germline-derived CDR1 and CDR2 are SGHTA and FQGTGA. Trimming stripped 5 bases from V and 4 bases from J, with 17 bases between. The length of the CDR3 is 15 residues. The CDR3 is CASSPQKGGTTEAFF. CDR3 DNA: TGTGCCAGCAGCCCGCAAAAAGGGGGGACCACTGAAGCTTTCTTT.

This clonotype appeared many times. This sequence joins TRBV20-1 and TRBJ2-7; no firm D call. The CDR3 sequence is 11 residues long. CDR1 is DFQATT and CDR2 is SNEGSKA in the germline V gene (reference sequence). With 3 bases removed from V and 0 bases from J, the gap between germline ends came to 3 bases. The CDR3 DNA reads TGCAGTGCTAGCGACTCCTACGAGCAGTACTTC. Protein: CSASDSYEQYF.

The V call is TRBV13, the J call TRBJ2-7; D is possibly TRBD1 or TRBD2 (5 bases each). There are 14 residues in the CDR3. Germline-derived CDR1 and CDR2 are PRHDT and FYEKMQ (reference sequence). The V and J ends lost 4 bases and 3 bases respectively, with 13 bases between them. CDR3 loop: CASSSGTKNYEQYF. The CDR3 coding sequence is TGTGCCAGCAGCTCGGGGACGAAGAACTACGAGCAGTACTTC.

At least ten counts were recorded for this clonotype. CDR3 bases: TGCAGTGCGTCGGAGTGGGGCCCTGAAGCTTTCTTT. This translates into CSASEWGPEAFF. This chain links TRBV20-1 with TRBJ1-1; weak D call: TRBD1 (5 bases). Trimming took off 6 bases at V and 6 bases at J, with 14 bases between the two ends. Germline V gene lookup returns CDR1 DFQATT and CDR2 SNEGSKA (reference sequence). This CDR3 spans 12 amino acids.

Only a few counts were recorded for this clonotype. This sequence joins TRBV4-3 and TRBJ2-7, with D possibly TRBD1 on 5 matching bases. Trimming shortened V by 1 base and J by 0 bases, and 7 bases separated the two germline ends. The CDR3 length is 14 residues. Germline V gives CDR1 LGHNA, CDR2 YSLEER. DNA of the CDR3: TGCGCCAGCAGCCAAGGACAGAGCTCCTACGAGCAGTACTTC. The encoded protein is CASSQGQSSYEQYF.

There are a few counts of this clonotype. CDR3 DNA: TGTGCCAGCAGCGTAACTAGCGGAAACTACGAGCAGTACTTC. Its protein product is CASSVTSGNYEQYF. V is TRBV9 and J is TRBJ2-7; 8 bases map to TRBD2. With V trimmed by 1 base and J by 3 bases, 3 bases remained unmatched. The CDR3 has 14 residues. Per germline, CDR1 SGDLS and CDR2 YYNGEE.

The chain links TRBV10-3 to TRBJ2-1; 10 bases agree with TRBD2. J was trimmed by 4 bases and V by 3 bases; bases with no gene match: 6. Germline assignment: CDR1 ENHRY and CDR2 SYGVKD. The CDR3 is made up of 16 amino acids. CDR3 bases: TGTGCCATCAGTGATCTAGCGGGAGTCAGGTACAATGAGCAGTTCTTC. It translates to CAISDLAGVRYNEQFF.

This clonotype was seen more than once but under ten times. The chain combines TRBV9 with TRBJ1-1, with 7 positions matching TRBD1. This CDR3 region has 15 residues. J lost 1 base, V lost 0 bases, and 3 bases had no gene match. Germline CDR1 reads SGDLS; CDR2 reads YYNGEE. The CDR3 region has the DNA TGTGCCAGCAGCGTAGAGGGGGCGCGGAACACTGAAGCTTTCTTT. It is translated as CASSVEGARNTEAFF.

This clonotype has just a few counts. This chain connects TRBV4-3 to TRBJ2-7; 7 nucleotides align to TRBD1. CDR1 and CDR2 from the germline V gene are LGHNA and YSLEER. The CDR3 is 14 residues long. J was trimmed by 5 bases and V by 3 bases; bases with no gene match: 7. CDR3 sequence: CASSQDRLKDEQYF. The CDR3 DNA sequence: TGCGCCAGCAGCCAGGACAGGTTGAAGGACGAGCAGTACTTC.

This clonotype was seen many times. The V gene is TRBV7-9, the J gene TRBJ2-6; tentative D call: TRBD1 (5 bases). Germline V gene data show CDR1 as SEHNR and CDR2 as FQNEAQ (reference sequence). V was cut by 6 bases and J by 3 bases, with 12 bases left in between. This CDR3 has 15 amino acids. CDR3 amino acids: CASSPDSFGANVLTF. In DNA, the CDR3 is TGTGCCAGCAGTCCCGACAGTTTTGGGGCCAACGTCCTGACTTTC.

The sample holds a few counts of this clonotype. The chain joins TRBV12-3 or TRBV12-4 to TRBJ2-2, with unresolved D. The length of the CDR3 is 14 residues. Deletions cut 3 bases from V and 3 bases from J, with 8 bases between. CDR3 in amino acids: CASSFPSDTGELFF. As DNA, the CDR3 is TGTGCCAGCAGTTTCCCTTCGGACACCGGGGAGCTGTTTTTT.

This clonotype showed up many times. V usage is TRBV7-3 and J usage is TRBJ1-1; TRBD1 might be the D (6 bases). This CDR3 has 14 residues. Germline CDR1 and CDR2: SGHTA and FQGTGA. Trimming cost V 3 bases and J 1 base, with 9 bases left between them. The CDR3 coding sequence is TGTGCCAGCAGCTTTGGGGGACAGAACACTGAAGCTTTCTTT. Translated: CASSFGGQNTEAFF.

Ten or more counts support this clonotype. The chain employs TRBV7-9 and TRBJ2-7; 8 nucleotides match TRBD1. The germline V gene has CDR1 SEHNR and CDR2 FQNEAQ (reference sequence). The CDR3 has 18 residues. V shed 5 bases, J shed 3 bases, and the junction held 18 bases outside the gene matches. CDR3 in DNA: TGTGCCAGCAGCCGCGCAGGGGGCGGCCATTCGTCCTTCTACGAGCAGTACTTC. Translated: CASSRAGGGHSSFYEQYF.

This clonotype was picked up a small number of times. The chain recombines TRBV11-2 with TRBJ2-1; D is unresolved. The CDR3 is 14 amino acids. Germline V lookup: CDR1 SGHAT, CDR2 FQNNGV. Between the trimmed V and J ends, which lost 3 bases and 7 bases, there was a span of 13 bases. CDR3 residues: CASSFQPLYNEQFF. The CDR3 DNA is TGTGCCAGCAGCTTCCAACCCCTATATAATGAGCAGTTCTTC.

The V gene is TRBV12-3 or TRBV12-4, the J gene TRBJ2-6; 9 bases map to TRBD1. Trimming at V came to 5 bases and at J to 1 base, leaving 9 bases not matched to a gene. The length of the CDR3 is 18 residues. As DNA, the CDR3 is TGTGCCAGCAGTCCCCCGGGACAGGGCGGGTCTGGGGCCAACGTCCTGACTTTC. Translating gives CASSPPGQGGSGANVLTF.

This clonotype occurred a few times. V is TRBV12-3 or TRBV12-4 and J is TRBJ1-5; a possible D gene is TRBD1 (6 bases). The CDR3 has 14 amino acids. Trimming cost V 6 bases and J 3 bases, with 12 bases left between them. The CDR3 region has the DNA TGTGCCAGCAGCCCGGACAGCCCCAATCAGCCCCAGCATTTT. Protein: CASSPDSPNQPQHF.

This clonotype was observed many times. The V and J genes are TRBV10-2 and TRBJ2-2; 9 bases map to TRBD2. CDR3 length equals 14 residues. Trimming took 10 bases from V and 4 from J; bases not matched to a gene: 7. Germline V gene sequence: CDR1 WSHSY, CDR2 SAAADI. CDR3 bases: TGCGCCACCGCGCCTAGCGGGACCACCGGGGAGCTGTTTTTT. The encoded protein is CATAPSGTTGELFF.

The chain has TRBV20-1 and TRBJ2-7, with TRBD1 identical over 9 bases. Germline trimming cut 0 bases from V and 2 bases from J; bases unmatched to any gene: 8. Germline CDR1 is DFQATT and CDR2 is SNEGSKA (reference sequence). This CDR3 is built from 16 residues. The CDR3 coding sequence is TGCAGTGCTAGAGACGTACCGGGACAGGGCCCCTACGAGCAGTACTTC. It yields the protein CSARDVPGQGPYEQYF.

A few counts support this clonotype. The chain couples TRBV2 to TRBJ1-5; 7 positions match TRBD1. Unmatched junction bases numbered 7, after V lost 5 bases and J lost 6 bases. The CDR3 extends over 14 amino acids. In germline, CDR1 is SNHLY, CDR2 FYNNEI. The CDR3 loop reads CASSQGDSGQPQHF. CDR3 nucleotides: TGTGCCAGCAGTCAGGGGGATTCGGGTCAGCCCCAGCATTTT.

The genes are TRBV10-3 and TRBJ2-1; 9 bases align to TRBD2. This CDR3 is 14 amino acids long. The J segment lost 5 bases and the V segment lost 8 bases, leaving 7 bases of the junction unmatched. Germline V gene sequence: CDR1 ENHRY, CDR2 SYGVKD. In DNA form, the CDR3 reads TGTGCCATCTTGGTTAGCGGGAGTCACAATGAGCAGTTCTTC. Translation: CAILVSGSHNEQFF.

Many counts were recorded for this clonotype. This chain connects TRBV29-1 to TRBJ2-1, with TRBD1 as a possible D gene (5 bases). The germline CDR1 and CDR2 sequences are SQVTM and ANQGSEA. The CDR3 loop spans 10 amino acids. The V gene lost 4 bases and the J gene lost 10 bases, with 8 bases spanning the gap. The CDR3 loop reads CSVGGGEQFF. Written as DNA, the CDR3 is TGCAGCGTTGGGGGCGGCGAGCAGTTCTTC.

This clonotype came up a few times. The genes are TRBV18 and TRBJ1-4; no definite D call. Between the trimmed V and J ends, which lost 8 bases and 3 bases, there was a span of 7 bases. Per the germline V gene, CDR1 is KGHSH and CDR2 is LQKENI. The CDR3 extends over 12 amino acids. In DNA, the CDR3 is TGTGCCAGCCGAAGTGCTAATGAAAAACTGTTTTTT. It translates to CASRSANEKLFF. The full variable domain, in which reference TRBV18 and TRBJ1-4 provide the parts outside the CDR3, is NAGVMQNPRHLVRRRGQEARLRCSPMKGHSHVYWYRQLPEEGLKFMVYLQKENIIDESGMPKERFSAEFPKEGPSILRIQQVVRGDSAAYFCASRSANEKLFFGSGTQLSVL.

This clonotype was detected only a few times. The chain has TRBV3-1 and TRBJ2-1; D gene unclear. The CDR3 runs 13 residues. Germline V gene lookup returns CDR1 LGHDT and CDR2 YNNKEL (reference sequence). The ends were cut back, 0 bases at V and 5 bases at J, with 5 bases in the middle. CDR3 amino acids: CASSQDSHNEQFF. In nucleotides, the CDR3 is TGTGCCAGCAGCCAAGATTCGCACAATGAGCAGTTCTTC.

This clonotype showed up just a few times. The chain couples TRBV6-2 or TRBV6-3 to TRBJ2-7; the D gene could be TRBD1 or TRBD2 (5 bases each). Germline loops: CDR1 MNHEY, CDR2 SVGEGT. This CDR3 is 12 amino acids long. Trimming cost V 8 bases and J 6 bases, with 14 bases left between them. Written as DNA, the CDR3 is TGTGCCAGCGGGGACCGAGGTGGCGAGCAGTACTTC. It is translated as CASGDRGGEQYF.